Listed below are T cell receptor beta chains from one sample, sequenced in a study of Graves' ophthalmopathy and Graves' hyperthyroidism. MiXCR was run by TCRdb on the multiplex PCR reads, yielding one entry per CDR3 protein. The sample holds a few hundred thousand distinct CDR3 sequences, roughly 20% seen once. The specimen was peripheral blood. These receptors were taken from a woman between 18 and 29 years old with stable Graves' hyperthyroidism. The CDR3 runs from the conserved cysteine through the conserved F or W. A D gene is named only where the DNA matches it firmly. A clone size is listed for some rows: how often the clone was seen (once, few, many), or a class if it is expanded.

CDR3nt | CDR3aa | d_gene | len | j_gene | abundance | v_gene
TGTGCCAGCAGTCGCCAGACTGGGGAGGATTCACCCCTCCACTTT | CASSRQTGEDSPLHF | NA | 15 | TRBJ1-6 | many | TRBV12-3/TRBV12-4
TGCGCCAGCAGCCTTCCACGCGGGGGATCGAACACTGAAGCTTTCTTT | CASSLPRGGSNTEAFF | NA | 16 | TRBJ1-1 | NA | TRBV4-1
TGTGCCAGCAGTGATGGACATGGGGAGCTGTTTTTT | CASSDGHGELFF | NA | 12 | TRBJ2-2 | many | TRBV25-1
TGTGCCAGCTCACCACTTAAGGGGGCGCGATCCTACGAGCAGTACTTC | CASSPLKGARSYEQYF | TRBD1 | 16 | TRBJ2-7 | NA | TRBV18
TGTGCCAGCAGTGCTACAGGGTCTGGGGCCAACGTCCTGACTTTC | CASSATGSGANVLTF | NA | 15 | TRBJ2-6 | many | TRBV12-3/TRBV12-4
TGTGCCAGCAGTTCGGGTGGACGGCCCACTGAAGCTTTCTTT | CASSSGGRPTEAFF | NA | 14 | TRBJ1-1 | many | TRBV28
TGTGCCAGCAGCCAACTCCATCAGCAGTACTTC | CASSQLHQQYF | NA | 11 | TRBJ2-7 | many | TRBV3-1
TGTGCCAGCAGCTTAGAGTACGGGCACTACGAGCAGTACTTC | CASSLEYGHYEQYF | NA | 14 | TRBJ2-7 | NA | TRBV7-8
TGTGCCAGCAGAGGACTTAGAGCGGGAGCGGACTCCTACGAGCAGTACTTC | CASRGLRAGADSYEQYF | TRBD2 | 17 | TRBJ2-7 | few | TRBV6-2/TRBV6-3
TGTGCCACCAGCAGAGGGACTACCGAATATACGCAGTATTTT | CATSRGTTEYTQYF | NA | 14 | TRBJ2-3 | many | TRBV15
TGTGCCAGCAGGGCGGGATACAGGGCAGCGGAGACCCAGTACTTC | CASRAGYRAAETQYF | NA | 15 | TRBJ2-5 | NA | TRBV6-1
TGTGCCACCTCTTCGGGACTAGCGGGAGGGCCGTACGGGGAGCTGTTTTTT | CATSSGLAGGPYGELFF | TRBD2 | 17 | TRBJ2-2 | NA | TRBV28
TGCAGCGTGGCCGGGACTAGCGGGAGTAGGGTGGGCAAAAACATTAAGTACTTC | CSVAGTSGSRVGKNIKYF | TRBD2 | 18 | TRBJ2-4 | NA | TRBV29-1
TGTGCCAGCAGTGACTCGGAAGGCTCCGGCTACACCTTC | CASSDSEGSGYTF | NA | 13 | TRBJ1-2 | NA | TRBV6-5
TGTGCCAGCAGTATCTATTACGGGACAGGGTTCTACGAGCAGTACTTC | CASSIYYGTGFYEQYF | TRBD1 | 16 | TRBJ2-7 | NA | TRBV12-3/TRBV12-4
TGTGCCAGCGGTAGGGGAAGGGACACTGAAGCTTTCTTT | CASGRGRDTEAFF | NA | 13 | TRBJ1-1 | many | TRBV6-5
TGTGCCAGCAGTTTAACCCGGCTGCGGCGGTCAGATGGGACCCAGTACTTC | CASSLTRLRRSDGTQYF | NA | 17 | TRBJ2-5 | NA | TRBV28
TGCGCCAGCAGCTTGGACTCGCCCTATGGCTACACCTTC | CASSLDSPYGYTF | NA | 13 | TRBJ1-2 | many | TRBV5-1
TGTGCCAGCAGTTACGGGGAGGGAGGAAGAATTCGTCGGCCCCAGCATTTT | CASSYGEGGRIRRPQHF | NA | 17 | TRBJ1-5 | many | TRBV6-5
TGTGCCAGCACCCCGGCGGTGAACACTGAAGCTTTCTTT | CASTPAVNTEAFF | NA | 13 | TRBJ1-1 | NA | TRBV28
TGTGCCAGCAGCCGCTCAGTAAGCACCGGGGAGCTGTTTTTT | CASSRSVSTGELFF | NA | 14 | TRBJ2-2 | NA | TRBV13
TGCAGTGCTAGAGGTCTTACGAGCGGGGTATCCGAGCAGTACTTC | CSARGLTSGVSEQYF | TRBD2 | 15 | TRBJ2-7 | many | TRBV20-1
TGTGCCAGCAGTTACCCGACAGGGTCGGGCAATCAGCCCCAGCATTTT | CASSYPTGSGNQPQHF | TRBD1 | 16 | TRBJ1-5 | NA | TRBV6-2/TRBV6-3
TGTGCCACCAGTGATCCGGGACAGGGGAGTGGCTACACCTTC | CATSDPGQGSGYTF | TRBD1 | 14 | TRBJ1-2 | NA | TRBV24-1
TGTGCCACTGACCGTAGCTCCTACGAGCAGTACTTC | CATDRSSYEQYF | NA | 12 | TRBJ2-7 | many | TRBV28
TGTGCCAGCAGTGACCCCCGAAACACCGGGGAGCTGTTTTTT | CASSDPRNTGELFF | NA | 14 | TRBJ2-2 | many | TRBV2
TGTGCCAGCAGAAAACCCCAGGGAGATAACTATGGCTACACCTTC | CASRKPQGDNYGYTF | NA | 15 | TRBJ1-2 | few | TRBV2
TGTGCCAGCTCACCAGAACAGGCATATGGCTACACCTTC | CASSPEQAYGYTF | NA | 13 | TRBJ1-2 | NA | TRBV18
TGCAGTGCACCCAGCTACAGGGACTACGAGCAGTACTTC | CSAPSYRDYEQYF | NA | 13 | TRBJ2-7 | many | TRBV20-1
TGTGCCACCAGTGGGGCGGATAACACCGGGGAGCTGTTTTTT | CATSGADNTGELFF | NA | 14 | TRBJ2-2 | many | TRBV24-1
TGCAGTGCCTCCGGGGGGACGGGGCCCCAGCATTTT | CSASGGTGPQHF | NA | 12 | TRBJ1-5 | NA | TRBV20-1
TGTGCCAGCAGTATATCCACGGGACCCCAATCGGGGCCCCAGCATTTT | CASSISTGPQSGPQHF | NA | 16 | TRBJ1-5 | few | TRBV12-3/TRBV12-4
TGTGCCAGCAGCAAGGGACAGGGGCTGAACACTGAAGCTTTCTTT | CASSKGQGLNTEAFF | TRBD1 | 15 | TRBJ1-1 | many | TRBV11-3
TGCAGTGCTAGAGATGTCTTTTCAAACACCATATATTTT | CSARDVFSNTIYF | NA | 13 | TRBJ1-3 | many | TRBV20-1
TGTGCCAGCAGCCTCGACACCTATGGCTACACCTTC | CASSLDTYGYTF | NA | 12 | TRBJ1-2 | NA | TRBV19
TGTGCCAGCAGGCGGGACAGGCGGGAGACCCAGTACTTC | CASRRDRRETQYF | TRBD1 | 13 | TRBJ2-5 | once | TRBV2
TGTGCCAGCAGTGAAGGCGGCGGCGACACCTTC | CASSEGGGDTF | NA | 11 | TRBJ1-2 | NA | TRBV6-1
TGTGCCAGCAGAGAAGCCGGGACAGCGAACACCGGGGAGCTGTTTTTT | CASREAGTANTGELFF | TRBD1 | 16 | TRBJ2-2 | NA | TRBV28
TGTGCCAGCAGCTTGGGACAGGCTAATCAGCCCCAGCATTTT | CASSLGQANQPQHF | TRBD1 | 14 | TRBJ1-5 | NA | TRBV7-9